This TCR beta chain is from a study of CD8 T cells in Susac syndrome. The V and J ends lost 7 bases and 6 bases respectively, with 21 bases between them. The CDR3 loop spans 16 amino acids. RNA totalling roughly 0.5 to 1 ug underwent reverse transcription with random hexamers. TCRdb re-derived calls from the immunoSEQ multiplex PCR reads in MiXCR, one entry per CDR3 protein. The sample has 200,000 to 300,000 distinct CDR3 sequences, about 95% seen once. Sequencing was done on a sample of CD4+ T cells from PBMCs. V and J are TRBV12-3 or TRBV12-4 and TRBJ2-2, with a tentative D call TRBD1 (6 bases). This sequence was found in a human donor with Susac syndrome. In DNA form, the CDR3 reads TGTGCCAGCATCCCTAGGGACAATACTCGCGCCGGGGAGCTGTTTTTT. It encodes CASIPRDNTRAGELFF.